A selection of T cell receptor beta chains follows, all from one sample in a study of regulatory T cells in long-lasting Graves disease. Each CDR3 protein gets one entry after TCRdb re-called the multiplex PCR reads with MiXCR. Of around 430,000 distinct CDR3 sequences in the sample, 22% are singletons; the top ten hold about 12%. The sample consisted of peripheral blood mononuclear cells (PBMCs), taken when the disease was refractory, from a patient treated with antithyroid drugs. The receptor set was obtained from a female donor with Graves disease. Each CDR3 is given with its conserved first and last residue. The order of the fields is J gene, D gene, V gene, clone size, CDR3 DNA, CDR3 protein. A D gene is named only where the DNA matches it firmly. Size is stated for part of the rows, as once, few or many counts, or as a class when the clone is expanded.

J: TRBJ1-2
D: .
V: TRBV6-9
size: once
DNA: TGTGCCAGCAGTTACAGGGGAGTTAACTATGGCTACACCTTC
CDR3: CASSYRGVNYGYTF

J: TRBJ2-7
D: TRBD1
V: TRBV11-2
size: .
DNA: TGTGTCAGCAGCTTAGCCTCCGGGACAGCATACGAGCAGTACTTC
CDR3: CVSSLASGTAYEQYF

J: TRBJ1-4
D: .
V: TRBV29-1
size: .
DNA: TGCAGCGTCGCCCCCACAGGAGCAACTAATGAAAAACTGTTTTTT
CDR3: CSVAPTGATNEKLFF

J: TRBJ1-1
D: TRBD1
V: TRBV27
size: .
DNA: TGTGCCAGCAGTTTGAGAGGGGACAGGGTAGGAATTTTCTTT
CDR3: CASSLRGDRVGIFF

J: TRBJ2-1
D: .
V: TRBV28
size: .
DNA: TGTGCCAGCCTATCCGCGGGGTATGAGCAGTTCTTC
CDR3: CASLSAGYEQFF

J: TRBJ2-4
D: TRBD2
V: TRBV6-2/TRBV6-3
size: few
DNA: TGTGCCAGCAGTTTTCGAGCGGGAGGGGCCAAAAACATTCAGTACTTC
CDR3: CASSFRAGGAKNIQYF

J: TRBJ1-2
D: TRBD1
V: TRBV4-1
size: .
DNA: TGCGCCAGCAGCGGATGGGACAGGGGCTCCTCGTTCTATGGCTACACCTTC
CDR3: CASSGWDRGSSFYGYTF

J: TRBJ2-2
D: TRBD1
V: TRBV11-3
size: few
DNA: TGTGCCAGCAGCTTCCGACAGGGCTTCGACGGGGAGCTGTTTTTT
CDR3: CASSFRQGFDGELFF

J: TRBJ1-1
D: .
V: TRBV19
size: .
DNA: TGTGCCAGTGGCCAGACGAGGTACACTGAAGCTTTCTTT
CDR3: CASGQTRYTEAFF

J: TRBJ1-6
D: .
V: TRBV6-1
size: many
DNA: TGTGCCAGCAGTGTTGAACAAGCTCCATCACCCCTCCACTTT
CDR3: CASSVEQAPSPLHF

J: TRBJ2-5
D: .
V: TRBV6-2/TRBV6-3
size: .
DNA: TGTGCCAGCAGTCCAACTAGACAAGAGACCCAGTACTTC
CDR3: CASSPTRQETQYF

J: TRBJ2-5
D: .
V: TRBV6-1
size: many
DNA: TGTGCCAGCAGCCCACAACAGGGAAGAACGGAGACCCAGTACTTC
CDR3: CASSPQQGRTETQYF

J: TRBJ1-2
D: .
V: TRBV5-1
size: few
DNA: TGCGCCAGCAGCTTAAGGACATCCGAGGATGGCTACACCTTC
CDR3: CASSLRTSEDGYTF

J: TRBJ2-7
D: .
V: TRBV28
size: .
DNA: TGTGCCAGCAGTTTAGTTACCGAGCAGTACTTC
CDR3: CASSLVTEQYF

J: TRBJ1-5
D: .
V: TRBV3-1
size: many
DNA: TGTGCCAGCAGCCAAGATCAACACAATCAGCCCCAGCATTTT
CDR3: CASSQDQHNQPQHF

J: TRBJ2-7
D: .
V: TRBV19
size: .
DNA: TGTGCCAGTAGTATGTGGGCCGCCAAGAGTATCCACGAGCAGTACTTC
CDR3: CASSMWAAKSIHEQYF

J: TRBJ1-6
D: .
V: TRBV20-1
size: .
DNA: TGCAGTGCTAGAGATTCCCAGGCCTATAATTCACCCCTCCACTTT
CDR3: CSARDSQAYNSPLHF

J: TRBJ2-1
D: .
V: TRBV15
size: .
DNA: TGTGCCACCAGCAGGCAACACAATGAGCAGTTCTTC
CDR3: CATSRQHNEQFF

J: TRBJ1-2
D: .
V: TRBV28
size: many
DNA: TGTGCCAGCAGTTTCCCGACGGTTGGGACAAGCGGCTACACCTTC
CDR3: CASSFPTVGTSGYTF

J: TRBJ2-7
D: TRBD1
V: TRBV29-1
size: many
DNA: TGCAGCGTTGAGGGTGACAGGGAGACCTACGAGCAGTACTTC
CDR3: CSVEGDRETYEQYF

J: TRBJ2-5
D: TRBD2
V: TRBV7-2
size: many
DNA: TGTGCCAGCAGCTTACCGGGACTAGAGAGAGGAGCCCAGTACTTC
CDR3: CASSLPGLERGAQYF

J: TRBJ2-5
D: .
V: TRBV6-2/TRBV6-3
size: many
DNA: TGTGCCAGCAGAGGACTGTTAGAGACCCAGTACTTC
CDR3: CASRGLLETQYF

J: TRBJ1-2
D: .
V: TRBV20-1
size: few
DNA: TGCAGTCCAGTAGGGGCAGGGAAGGAGAGCTATGGCTACACCTTC
CDR3: CSPVGAGKESYGYTF

J: TRBJ2-2
D: .
V: TRBV6-9
size: many
DNA: TGTGCCAGCAGTTACTCCGTTTGGGGGGACGGGGAGCTGTTTTTT
CDR3: CASSYSVWGDGELFF

J: TRBJ1-5
D: .
V: TRBV12-3/TRBV12-4
size: many
DNA: TGTGCCAGCAGTAGGTGGGCCCTCGGACGGAATCAGCCCCAGCATTTT
CDR3: CASSRWALGRNQPQHF

J: TRBJ1-1
D: .
V: TRBV5-1
size: .
DNA: TGCGCCAGCACCTTGCCAGGGAGTACTGAAGCTTTCTTT
CDR3: CASTLPGSTEAFF

J: TRBJ1-5
D: .
V: TRBV10-3
size: many
DNA: TGTGCCATCCAAAAGACAGACAATCAGCCCCAGCATTTT
CDR3: CAIQKTDNQPQHF

J: TRBJ2-2
D: TRBD2
V: TRBV7-9
size: few
DNA: TGTGCCAGCAGCTTTGGGACTAGCACCGGGGAGCTGTTTTTT
CDR3: CASSFGTSTGELFF

J: TRBJ2-3
D: .
V: TRBV7-3
size: .
DNA: TGTGCCAGCAGCTCCGGGACTGGATTCGCGGATACGCAGTATTTT
CDR3: CASSSGTGFADTQYF

J: TRBJ1-4
D: .
V: TRBV7-9
size: .
DNA: TGTGCCAGCAGCTGGACTGGGACGGAAAATGAAAAACTGTTTTTT
CDR3: CASSWTGTENEKLFF

J: TRBJ1-5
D: .
V: TRBV6-5
size: once
DNA: TGTGCCAGCAGTTACTCAACCTTTCCCGTCTCCAATCAGCCCCAGCATTTT
CDR3: CASSYSTFPVSNQPQHF

J: TRBJ2-2
D: .
V: TRBV28
size: many
DNA: TGTGCCAGCAGTTTGACAGACCCGAGGACCGGGGAGCTGTTTTTT
CDR3: CASSLTDPRTGELFF

J: TRBJ1-6
D: .
V: TRBV12-3/TRBV12-4
size: .
DNA: TGTGCCAGCAGTTTGGGGGAGGTCCTCCACTTT
CDR3: CASSLGEVLHF

J: TRBJ2-7
D: TRBD2
V: TRBV20-1
size: few
DNA: TGCAGTGCTACCCCCCGGGGGGGGTTTGCCCACGAGCAGTACTTC
CDR3: CSATPRGGFAHEQYF

J: TRBJ1-6
D: .
V: TRBV20-1
size: .
DNA: TGCAGTGCAAACCCCCCTTCGAACAGCCATAATTCACCCCTCCACTTT
CDR3: CSANPPSNSHNSPLHF

J: TRBJ1-5
D: .
V: TRBV7-2
size: many
DNA: TGTGCCAGCAGCCCCCAGACAGTTCAGCCCCAGCATTTT
CDR3: CASSPQTVQPQHF

J: TRBJ2-6
D: .
V: TRBV12-3/TRBV12-4
size: many
DNA: TGTGCCAGCAGTTACGTTCCGGGCTGGGGGGAGGCTGGGGCCAACGTCCTGACTTTC
CDR3: CASSYVPGWGEAGANVLTF

J: TRBJ1-4
D: .
V: TRBV28
size: many
DNA: TGTGCCAGCAGTTTCCTGGGTTTTAATGAAAAACTGTTTTTT
CDR3: CASSFLGFNEKLFF

J: TRBJ1-6
D: .
V: TRBV20-1
size: many
DNA: TGCAGTGCTAGTCAGGGAACCGGTTCACCCCTCCACTTT
CDR3: CSASQGTGSPLHF

J: TRBJ2-7
D: .
V: TRBV28
size: many
DNA: TGTGCCAGCAGTCGAAACGAGCAGTACTTC
CDR3: CASSRNEQYF